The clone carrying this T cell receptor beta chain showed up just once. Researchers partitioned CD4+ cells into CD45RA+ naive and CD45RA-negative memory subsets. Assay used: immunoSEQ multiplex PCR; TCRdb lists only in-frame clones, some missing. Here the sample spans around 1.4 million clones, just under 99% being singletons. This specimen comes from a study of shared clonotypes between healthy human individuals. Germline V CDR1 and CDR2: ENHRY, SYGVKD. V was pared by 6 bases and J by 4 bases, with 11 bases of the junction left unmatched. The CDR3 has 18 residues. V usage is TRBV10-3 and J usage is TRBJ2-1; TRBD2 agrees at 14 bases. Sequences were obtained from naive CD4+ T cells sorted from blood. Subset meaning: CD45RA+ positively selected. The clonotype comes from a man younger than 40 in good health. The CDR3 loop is CAIRERTSGRRSYNEQFF. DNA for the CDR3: TGTGCCATCAGAGAGAGGACTAGCGGGAGGAGGTCGTACAATGAGCAGTTCTTC.